Listed below are T cell receptor beta chains from one sample, sequenced in a study of vaccination and CD4 T cells after COVID-19. MiXCR, run by TCRdb on the PCR reads, gives a single entry per CDR3 protein. The sample includes 15,000 to 20,000 distinct CDR3 sequences, roughly half of them seen just once. These receptors have no identified antigens. The sample comprised CD4+ T cells from blood, cultured in vitro. The receptors originated from a human donor who had recovered from COVID-19. CDR3s include the opening cysteine and the closing phenylalanine or tryptophan. The order of the fields is CDR3 length, D gene, J gene, V gene, CDR3 protein. D genes are given only for firm matches.

14	NA	TRBJ2-1	TRBV20-1	CSARGWGGRDEQFF
15	TRBD2	TRBJ2-3	TRBV5-4	CASSHDVSGSDTQYF
15	TRBD1	TRBJ2-5	TRBV20-1	CSAPRRTGGPETQYF
13	NA	TRBJ1-2	TRBV30	CAWRHRVNYGYTF
14	NA	TRBJ1-6	TRBV23-1	CASFRGSGYSPLHF
15	NA	TRBJ2-3	TRBV20-1	CSAKGGGVATDTQYF
13	NA	TRBJ2-7	TRBV6-5	CASSYEGGREQYF
14	TRBD1	TRBJ2-3	TRBV20-1	CSASGTGGADTQYF
17	TRBD2	TRBJ2-1	TRBV7-3	CASSLTYDSGRRNEQFF
11	NA	TRBJ2-7	TRBV30	CAWTSSGEQYF
14	TRBD1	TRBJ2-7	TRBV14	CASSQRQGPYEQYF
16	TRBD2	TRBJ2-5	TRBV20-1	CSARDVLAGDQETQYF
16	NA	TRBJ2-7	TRBV7-3	CASSLTGGTRSYEQYF
16	NA	TRBJ1-2	TRBV20-1	CSASLIASGANYGYTF
14	NA	TRBJ2-5	TRBV6-5	CASSSGRGQETQYF
14	NA	TRBJ2-7	TRBV18	CASSLRTYPHEQYF
13	TRBD1	TRBJ1-2	TRBV2	CASPPRDSYGYTF
14	NA	TRBJ2-5	TRBV20-1	CSASRGGRGETQYF
14	TRBD1	TRBJ1-2	TRBV6-1	CASSTTGANYGYTF
15	TRBD1	TRBJ2-2	TRBV7-2	CASSPTGARTGELFF
18	TRBD2	TRBJ2-3	TRBV6-2/TRBV6-3	CASSRRKSGRGSTDTQYF
12	NA	TRBJ2-7	TRBV20-1	CSARLGGDEQYF
15	NA	TRBJ1-1	TRBV7-9	CASRVFTVENTEAFF
15	NA	TRBJ2-5	TRBV24-1	CATSGGMGQQETQYF
13	NA	TRBJ2-3	TRBV30	CAWSVRGSDTQYF
13	TRBD1	TRBJ1-5	TRBV28	CASGTGDGQPQHF
15	TRBD1	TRBJ2-2	TRBV2	CASSSDRGGTGELFF